The sequence of this TCR beta chain was determined in a study of T cell responses to AZD1222 COVID-19 vaccine. Notes on the study in general: Following two doses of AZD1222, Spike-specific TCR breadth and depth rose. Repertoires were obtained only post-peak T cell response.

Regarding this clone: Antigen specificity is unknown.

V lost 0 bases to trimming and J lost 4 bases, with 21 bases between them. This CDR3 is built from 18 residues. From germline, CDR1 is SGDLS and CDR2 YYNGEE. Data came from immunoSEQ multiplex PCR; TCRdb stores just in-frame clones and leaves some out. The data show 90,000 to 110,000 clones, with around 87% seen just once and 4.4% held by the top ten. This material consisted of peripheral blood, taken 28 days after the second AZD1222 dose. The genes are TRBV9 and TRBJ2-3, with D perhaps TRBD1 or TRBD2 (5 bases each). The receptor was derived from an adult who received the AZD1222 COVID-19 vaccine. Written as DNA, the CDR3 is TGTGCCAGCAGCGTAGGGTTAATCGGGACCGGCGGAGCAGATACGCAGTATTTT. Protein product: CASSVGLIGTGGADTQYF.